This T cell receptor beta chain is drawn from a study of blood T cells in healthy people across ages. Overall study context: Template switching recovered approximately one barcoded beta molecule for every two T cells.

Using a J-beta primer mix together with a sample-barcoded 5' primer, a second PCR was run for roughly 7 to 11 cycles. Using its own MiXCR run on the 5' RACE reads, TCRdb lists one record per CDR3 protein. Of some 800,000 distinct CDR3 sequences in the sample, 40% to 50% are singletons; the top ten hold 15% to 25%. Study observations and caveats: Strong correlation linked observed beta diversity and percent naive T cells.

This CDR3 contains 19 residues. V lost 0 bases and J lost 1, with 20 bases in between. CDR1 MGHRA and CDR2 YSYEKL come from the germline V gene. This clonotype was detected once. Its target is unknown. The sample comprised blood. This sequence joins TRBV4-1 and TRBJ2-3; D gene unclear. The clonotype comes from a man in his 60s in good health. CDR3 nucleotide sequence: TGCGCCAGCAGCCAAGACGGGTCGAGGTTAAATAAAGGCACAGATACGCAGTATTTT. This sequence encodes CASSQDGSRLNKGTDTQYF.